This T cell receptor (beta chain) was sequenced in a study of spatial heterogeneity in lung cancer (dated by TCRdb to between 2019 and 2020). Study-wide context: Beta-chain transcripts were consistently detected in greater numbers than alpha-chain transcripts, which likely reflects a higher abundance of beta-chain transcripts. In the raw uncorrected reads, each unique combination of TCR and UMI appeared on average more than ten times. In non-small cell lung cancer, the study made a quantitative comparison of TCR alpha and beta repertoires among multiple tumor regions, matched nontumor lung and blood. Nonsynonymous mutation counts, determined by whole-exome sequencing of tumor tissue, were related to features of the TCR repertoire. Both alpha and beta chains were TCR-sequenced in approximately 200 tumor regions, about 69 matched nontumor lung samples and around 54 PBMC samples obtained at surgery. The full study reports these points: Ubiquitous expanded tumor TCRs were found in blood more often at tumor resection than at routine follow-up. Additional single-cell paired TCR alpha and beta sequencing was considered necessary to confirm, at a functional level, the hypothesis that regional TCRs recognize regional mutations.

The germline V gene encodes CDR1 KGHSH and CDR2 LQKENI. There are 17 amino acids in the CDR3, from cysteine to phenylalanine inclusive. The entry retains the CDR3 DNA only, 51 bases that are in frame from base 1. The germline V and J ends show losses of 3 bases and 6 bases respectively, and no gene match explains 11 bases of the junction. The library was made by 5' RACE. TCRdb lists the instrument as NextSeq 500. In the TCR library protocol, a unique molecular identifier was attached to each TCR cDNA molecule so that PCR and sequencing errors could be corrected. The paper's data handling went like this. Decombinator tools were used for TCR identification, UMI-based error correction and CDR3 extraction. TCRs above a frequency of 2 per 1,000, corresponding to the top 1% of the tumor frequency distribution, were defined as expanded. Renyi diversity was calculated using the R vegan package after each repertoire was subsampled 100 times to 5,000 TCRs. To build CDR3 similarity networks, amino acid triplet string-kernel similarity was used, and CDR3s were connected when their pairwise similarity was above 0.82. Using fastp trimming at Q25 and MiXCR clonotype assembly, TCRdb reanalyzed the public sequencing data and kept in-frame beta chains. Each entry is one CDR3 protein sequence, shown with its most common DNA and genes. For this entry, the V and J calls and clone size follow TCRdb and not the study's own pipeline. The sample table contains about 26,000 distinct CDR3 sequences; only one count was recorded for roughly 13% of them. The ten largest clonotypes hold approximately 25% of the sample.

In light of the paper, this sample's time point label describes: sample taken at primary tumor resection. Whole RNA extracted from tumor and nontumor lung tissue, or from cryopreserved PBMC samples, was used for TCR sequencing without cell sorting. Donors were some 67 patients with early-stage, untreated non-small cell lung cancer from the lung TRACERx cohort. Only patients with enough RNA available from two or more tumor regions were chosen for TCR sequencing. The sample holds many counts of this clonotype. Its cognate antigen has yet to be identified. No base quality information exists; no much larger clone differs at one position.

The TCR sequence derives from a female donor with early-stage non-small cell lung cancer. The chain is encoded by TRBV18 joined to TRBJ1-6; 7 junctional bases match TRBD1. Here the sequenced sample was PBMCs, taken at surgery. In nucleotide form, the sequence is TGTGCCAGCTCACCGACCGAGGGGACAGCAGTTAATTCACCCCTCCACTTT. This translates into CASSPTEGTAVNSPLHF.